One TCR beta chain is described in this entry. As handled by the study authors: The assay estimated nucleated cells by amplifying reference gene primers. Libraries were prepared by immunoSEQ multiplex PCR; TCRdb keeps only in-frame clonotypes and omits some of them. D and trimming were read from the DNA, whereas the V and J calls and clone size are those reported in that table. The table lists approximately 260,000 clones, about 90% of them singletons, with 6% to 9% in the top ten. This specimen belongs to a study of blood T cell repertoires in COVID-19. On the study more broadly: Acute and convalescent COVID-19 samples came from the United States, Italy and Spain. T cells, B-cell-depleted T cells, or PBMCs provided the cDNA or gDNA that served as material.

CDR1 and CDR2 (germline): SEHNR, FQNEAQ (reference sequence). The CDR3 has 17 amino acids. V was pared by 5 bases and J by 8 bases, with 15 bases of the junction left unmatched. The sample taken for sequencing was peripheral blood. V gene TRBV7-9 combines with J gene TRBJ2-1, with 10 bases fitting TRBD1. The TCR comes from a man in his 60s who had recovered from COVID-19. The DNA for the CDR3 is TGTGCCAGCAGCAGACCCTCCGGACAGGGGGTTACCGATGAGCAGTTCTTC. Protein product: CASSRPSGQGVTDEQFF.